Listed below are T cell receptor beta chains from one sample, sequenced in a study of OX40 agonist ivuxolimab in advanced cancers. The method was immunoSEQ multiplex PCR; TCRdb's version includes in-frame clones alone and lacks a portion of them. The profile covers around 62,000 clones, with about 80% appearing a single time and about 4.1% taken by the ten largest. The specimen comprised CD4+ or CD8+ T cells sorted from blood, sampled in a trial of the OX40 agonist ivuxolimab. The source is an adult with an advanced solid tumor such as melanoma, head and neck, liver or kidney cancer. Both conserved end residues are trimmed from each CDR3.

CDR3aa | j_gene | v_gene
ASSPGTGGVYGYT | TRBJ1-2 | TRBV5-4
ASRVLPGRLETQY | TRBJ2-5 | TRBV6-1
ASSLSGFEGYT | TRBJ1-2 | TRBV7-9
ASSEAGELF | TRBJ2-2 | TRBV2
ASSTTGISYEQY | TRBJ2-7 | TRBV19
SVARQTRDAEAF | TRBJ1-1 | TRBV29-1
ASSELYEQF | TRBJ2-1 | TRBV6-1
ASRHVVAGQETQY | TRBJ2-5 | TRBV5-1
SAAANYEQY | TRBJ2-7 | TRBV20-1
ASSTNLGTYGDGYT | TRBJ1-2 | TRBV19
ASRGQGVGEKLF | TRBJ1-4 | TRBV6-6
ASSLGTANTEAF | TRBJ1-1 | TRBV7-9
ASSPLAGSGGDNEQF | TRBJ2-1 | TRBV18